Detailed here is one TCR beta chain. No cognate antigen has been identified for it. The protocol used for the library was the immunoSEQ multiplex PCR assay. The multiplex PCR relied on a mix of 60 forward primers for TCR Vbeta segments and 13 reverse primers for TCR Jbeta segments. The CDR3 region of rearranged TCR beta genes was amplified from genomic DNA by a multiplex PCR assay. The Illumina HiSeq System was used to sequence the amplified TCR beta libraries as 87-base-pair reads. The study's own analysis went as follows. A later analysis counted tens of millions of unique TCR beta chains across the 600 to 850 repertoires, and roughly 9.9 million of these chains were shared by at least two donors. Raw reads were error-corrected and collapsed into unique sequences by a nearest-neighbor algorithm in which closely related sequences were merged to remove PCR and sequencing errors. V, D and J gene segments were assigned by aligning CDR3 sequences to IMGT reference sequences. Each retained sequence needed at least a six-nucleotide match to both a V gene segment and a J gene segment. Rearrangements were called productive when the CDR3 lacked stop codons and stayed in frame with V and J; all others were non-productive. CDR3 was defined according to IMGT convention as the region running from the second conserved V-encoded cysteine to the conserved J-encoded phenylalanine. The earlier analysis of 587 of the donors excluded sequences that lacked an unambiguous match to a single V gene segment. In an earlier analysis of about 590 of the donors, a V segment was called functional when productive rearrangements were above 56.7%, and segregating when the standard deviation between donors exceeded 5%. A statistical classification framework was developed to diagnose cytomegalovirus status using the catalog of TCR beta chain sequences. In a later analysis, V and J genes were assigned by comparing TCR nucleotide sequences against IMGT/GENE-DB human TR gene sequences. Using the TCRdist pipeline, a later analysis assigned CDR3 sequences along with most-parsimonious VDJ recombination scenarios. A later analysis defined each TCR beta chain by its CDR3 amino acid sequence plus V-gene family, and excluded reads lacking a unique V-gene family. In a later analysis, 450 to 600 highly shared, low-generation-probability nucleotide sequences were removed to address suspected cross-contamination and a sequencing artifact. In a later analysis, a clonal expansion index for each public chain was calculated from normalized within-repertoire ranks of inferred template counts. In a later analysis, generation probabilities were computed using a VDJ recombination model fitted to out-of-frame rearrangements, and the results were checked against IGoR. In a later analysis, hypergeometric tests were used to score TCR-TCR, TCR-HLA and TCR-CMV co-occurrence, with a repertoire-size bias correction applied to TCR pairs. In a later analysis, false discovery rates were estimated by permuting HLA or CMV assignments 20 times. In a later analysis, co-occurring TCRs were grouped using DBSCAN, with TCRdist sequence similarity added in when clustering inside HLA-allele-positive subsets. Co-occurrence clustering excluded repertoires with fewer than 30,000 or more than 120,000 public chains, plus five with anomalous nucleotide sharing. Not all clones reach the TCRdb copy of this immuneACCESS table, which keeps in-frame sequences only. Checked studies attribute under half of the gap to unresolved V genes and leave the rest unexplained. That table furnishes V, J and clone size, whereas the DNA furnished D and trimming. The record for this sample contains under 50,000 clones. Of the sample, 17% falls within the top ten clones.

The cohort consisted of 600 to 700 healthy bone marrow donors. At the time of sampling, all cohort members were nominally healthy, though unrecorded immune exposures were likely present. The donor was CMV seronegative and belonged to the group of around 350 seronegative cohort members. A peripheral blood sample was provided by each donor, and peripheral blood mononuclear cells were used for TCR beta sequencing. The Qiagen DNeasy Blood Extraction Kit was used to extract genomic DNA from the blood cell samples. The data derive from a study of cytomegalovirus exposure and HLA in healthy donors (TCRdb year 2017). Concerning the study at large: In an earlier analysis of fewer than 750 of the donors, under 300 Gb of sequence data and approximately 120 million unique TCR beta sequences from 180 million or so T cells were reported. A later analysis re-examined previously published TCR beta repertoires from around 670 donors and added high-resolution HLA genotyping to investigate patterns of TCR occurrence. To predict cytomegalovirus infection status, the study brought together high-throughput TCR immunosequencing, statistical association of individual TCRs with disease status, and machine learning. Using immunosequencing, the study profiled T cell repertoires from approximately 700 subjects and related those repertoires to cytomegalovirus serostatus. A later genetic analysis used genome-wide SNP genotypes for about 55% of the 666 donors, treating that subset as a discovery cohort. Several DR-DQ haplotypes were treated as single units for association and clustering because of strong linkage in the cohort. An earlier analysis of 450 to 750 of the donors used high-throughput TCR beta sequencing to judge whether each TCR beta V gene segment behaved as functional or pseudogenic. Typing coverage differed by locus: A, B, C, DRB1 and DQB1 were typed in about 629-640 donors, DQA1 in 500 to 550, DPA1 in roughly 590, and DPB1 in 472. All discovery cohort repertoires had been generated on a single sequencing platform. On average, 235,054 unique TCR beta nucleotide sequences were sequenced per donor among about 400 genotyped donors of the cohort, with approximately 18% of those sequences being non-productive. The genetic ancestry cluster associated with self-reported Caucasian donors included 81% of the 300 to 450 genotyped donors. The study aimed to test whether signatures of past pathogen exposure could be identified by cataloging public T cell receptors. An early release covering approximately 600 HLA-typed donors comprised around 300 gigabases of sequencing data and tens of millions of unique TCR sequences. HLA typing covered class I and class II loci at four-digit resolution. Donor age, sex, ethnicity and CMV serostatus were collected together with the repertoire data. The later analysis used no new phenotypic data to find candidate immune exposures, relying instead on TCR beta sequences and their occurrence across donors. Along with the roughly 700-subject first cohort, a separate validation cohort of over a hundred different subjects was used.

What the authors observed across the whole study: Approximately 16 rarely observed V segments, including chromosome 9 orphons, were excluded from the earlier analysis of just under 600 of the donors because counts were too low. According to a later analysis, parvovirus B19, influenza, CMV and Epstein-Barr virus appeared linked to several top co-occurrence clusters. Broadly in line with IMGT annotations, most TCR beta V segments showed up in productive rearrangements about 87% or about 30% of the time in an earlier analysis of around 600 of the donors. The study listed approximately 160 TCR beta chains as associated with cytomegalovirus. Because HLA typing was unavailable for some donors at each locus, only the typed subset was used in association tests. Compared with equally common non-associated chains, HLA-associated TCR beta chains in a later analysis were more clonally expanded and had lower generation probabilities. A further reported finding was that TCR beta sequences accurately predicted the HLA-A and HLA-B alleles for most subjects in the first cohort. In this cohort, only TCR beta chains were sequenced, and detectable features were limited by the absence of alpha or paired-chain data. Specific HLA alleles were associated with around 18,000 TCR beta sequences at a false discovery rate of 0.05 in a later analysis. The classifier was reported to diagnose cytomegalovirus status with high specificity and sensitivity in both the original cohort and the validation cohort. When HLA alleles, especially DR and DQ, strongly co-occurred, attributing TCR associations to individual alleles was difficult. According to a later analysis, most CMV-associated TCR beta chains appeared to be HLA-restricted, and the HLA associations seemed to be driven largely by CMV exposure. A later genetic analysis associated a missense DCLRE1C variant with V-gene and J-gene trimming of TCR beta chains, and an independent cohort replicated the association. Across donors, most TCR sequences were observed very rarely, whereas some public TCRs were present in many individuals. A later genetic analysis reported fewer N-insertions in productive TCRs among donors in an Asian-associated ancestry cluster than the roughly 620-donor mean. In a later analysis, the rate of TCR association differed among HLA loci, with DRB1 alleles having the most associated TCRs and HLA-C alleles having the fewest. In vitro tests confirmed that a few of the cytomegalovirus-associated TCR beta chains recognize cytomegalovirus antigens. The 87-base-pair reads could not distinguish some IMGT-functional V segments, including TRBV6-2 and TRBV6-3, so those segments were excluded. According to the authors, the approach could potentially be generalized to other disease states and immunological phenotypes. Linkage disequilibrium might explain the correlated functional status among segregating V segments, but an unknown experimental factor could not be ruled out. CMV serostatus was the only immune exposure information available for the cohort. A cluster of highly shared sequence variants was judged likely to be a technical artifact of the sequencing pipeline. Presence/absence analyses assumed roughly uniform sequencing depth across donors, an assumption that may not hold.

The germline V gene encodes CDR1 SGHRS and CDR2 YFSETQ. Including the terminal cysteine and phenylalanine, the CDR3 comprises 13 residues. Only the CDR3 part of the read is kept: 39 bases, read in frame from the first base. V and J are trimmed by 4 bases and 1 base, and the gene matches miss 1 base of the junction. What was sequenced was PBMCs. Rearrangement joined TRBV5-1 to TRBJ1-1, and 7 junction bases match TRBD1. The TCR was taken from a male donor in good health and CMV-seronegative. The CDR3 protein: CASSPGGNTEAFF. Here is the DNA: TGCGCCAGCAGCCCAGGGGGGAACACTGAAGCTTTCTTT.